This TCR beta chain was found in a study of blood T cell repertoires in COVID-19. As handled by the study authors: Counts of nucleated cells, estimated from reference gene primer amplification, were obtained. The method was immunoSEQ multiplex PCR; TCRdb's version includes in-frame clones alone and lacks a portion of them. D and trimming were read from the DNA, whereas the V and J calls and clone size are those reported in that table. The table includes 60,000 to 65,000 clones, 78% detected once. V lost 2 bases and J 5 bases, leaving 12 bases between the germline ends. Germline V CDR1 and CDR2: GTSNPN, SVGIG (reference sequence). This CDR3 has 13 amino acids.

The receptor's source is a man aged 55 to 70 with COVID-19, enrolled during active disease. The sample was peripheral blood. The chain is built from TRBV30 and TRBJ1-1; D is unresolved. CDR3 nucleotides: TGTGCCTGGAGTTCGTCGGGAGGGACTGAAGCTTTCTTT. Translation: CAWSSSGGTEAFF.